This T cell receptor (beta chain) was captured by sequencing in a study of OX40 agonist ivuxolimab in advanced cancers. Study-wide context: Partial responses were achieved by three patients, of whom one had hepatocellular carcinoma and two had cutaneous melanoma.

Patients with autoimmune history or systemic immunosuppression were excluded. The table lists this clone with a count of one. Sequenced by immunoSEQ multiplex PCR; TCRdb stores in-frame clones only, minus some. The sample carries approximately 49,000 clones, roughly 85% recorded once. The sequence came from an adult with an advanced solid tumor such as melanoma, head and neck, liver or kidney cancer. This specimen was CD4+ or CD8+ T cells sorted from blood, taken in a trial of the OX40 agonist ivuxolimab.

This CDR3 is CASSRTSGNYEQYF. The CDR3 region has the DNA TGTGCCAGCAGCCGGACTAGCGGGAACTACGAGCAGTACTTC. The rearrangement joins TRBV2 to TRBJ2-7; 12 bases agree with TRBD2. The CDR3 runs 14 residues. CDR1 SNHLY and CDR2 FYNNEI come from the germline V gene. The V gene end was trimmed by 6 bases and the J gene end by 3 bases; junction bases not matched to a gene: 3.